This TCR beta chain came from a study of blood T cells in healthy people across ages. Study-wide results and limits: Long-lived donors carried more naive CD4+ cells and greater diversity than aged donors.

Combining a sample-barcoded 5' primer with a J-beta primer mix, a second PCR ran for roughly 7 to 12 cycles. A single record per CDR3 protein comes from TCRdb applying MiXCR to the 5' RACE reads. In the table there are roughly 1,300,000 distinct CDR3 sequences, approximately 59% of which are singletons. About this clonotype: Its antigen is unidentified.

CDR1 is GTSNPN and CDR2 is SVGIG in the germline V gene (reference sequence). This CDR3 is 13 amino acids long. Sample donors were healthy Caucasian individuals that came from Russia, aged roughly 6 to 100. V and J are TRBV30 and TRBJ2-4; the D gene is possibly TRBD2 (6 bases). The J call may be mistaken, given a closer DNA end match to TRBJ2-7. Sequences were obtained from blood. This clonotype was obtained from a man between 18 and 29 years old in good health. The CDR3 nucleotides read TGTGCCTGGAGAGGAGCGGGTACCTACGAGCAGTACTTC. This translates into CAWRGAGTYEQYF.